One sample yielded the 11 T cell receptor beta chains listed below, sequenced in a study of T cell responses to AZD1222 COVID-19 vaccine. TCRdb keeps only in-frame clones here, not all; method: immunoSEQ multiplex PCR. The sample has roughly 150,000 clones, roughly 90% seen once; the top ten hold about 1.9%. Specimen: peripheral blood, collected on day 0 of AZD1222 vaccination. The receptors originated from an adult in good health.

The chain combines TRBV4-1 with TRBJ2-7, with 8 bases that match TRBD1. V shed 4 bases and J 6 bases; nucleotides not matched to a gene: 11. Germline V CDR1 and CDR2: MGHRA, YSYEKL. The CDR3 runs to 15 residues. CDR3 sequence: CASSPIQDRVSEQYF. The CDR3 DNA sequence: TGCGCCAGCAGCCCGATCCAGGACAGGGTCTCCGAGCAGTACTTC.

The genes are TRBV27 and TRBJ1-3, with no clear D. The V gene lost 0 bases and the J gene lost 4 bases, with 7 bases spanning the gap. Germline CDR1 and CDR2: MNHEY and SMNVEV (reference sequence). This CDR3 spans 14 amino acids. The CDR3 DNA is TGTGCCAGCAGTTTATCTGGTGCGGGAAACACCATATATTTT. The encoded protein is CASSLSGAGNTIYF.

This sequence joins TRBV10-3 and TRBJ1-2; D may be TRBD1 (5 bases). The CDR3 contains 14 residues. The germline gives CDR1 ENHRY, CDR2 SYGVKD. Trimming took 0 bases from V and 3 from J, leaving 8 bases between them. The CDR3 DNA reads TGTGCCATCAGTGAGTCGTGGGGCTACTATGGCTACACCTTC. This encodes CAISESWGYYGYTF.

The chain uses TRBV29-1 and TRBJ1-3, with D unresolved. Germline CDR1 SQVTM, CDR2 ANQGSEA. V was pared by 7 bases and J by 0 bases, with 13 bases between. This CDR3 region has 14 residues. The CDR3 protein is CSAIGQSSGNTIYF. CDR3 bases: TGCAGCGCAATAGGGCAGTCCTCTGGAAACACCATATATTTT.

The chain recombines TRBV6-5 with TRBJ1-1; D not certain. CDR3 length equals 13 residues. In germline, CDR1 is MNHEY, CDR2 SVGAGI. V dropped 6 bases and J dropped 2 bases, with 10 bases sitting between them. CDR3 bases: TGTGCCAGCAGCAACGGAGCCAACACTGAAGCTTTCTTT. It translates to CASSNGANTEAFF.

The chain has TRBV19 and TRBJ1-1; D perhaps matches TRBD1 (5 bases). Germline CDR1 is LNHDA and CDR2 is SQIVND (reference sequence). CDR3 length: 16 amino acids. The V end was cut by 3 bases, the J end by 1 base, with 15 bases between. The CDR3 is CASSIGGRGPNTEAFF. CDR3 nucleotide sequence: TGTGCCAGTAGTATCGGTGGAAGGGGCCCGAACACTGAAGCTTTCTTT.

This rearrangement joins TRBV19 to TRBJ2-1; TRBD1 is a possible D gene (5 bases). CDR1 is LNHDA, CDR2 SQIVND, per germline (reference sequence). This CDR3 region has 17 residues. V was shortened by 4 bases and J by 4 bases, with 20 bases between the two germline ends. CDR3 residues: CASSKPVRSGPYNEQFF. Written as DNA, the CDR3 is TGTGCCAGTAGTAAGCCCGTCAGATCAGGGCCATACAATGAGCAGTTCTTC. The full variable domain, completed using reference TRBV19 and TRBJ2-1, is DGGITQSPKYLFRKEGQNVTLSCEQNLNHDAMYWYRQDPGQGLRLIYYSQIVNDFQKGDIAEGYSVSREKKESFPLTVTSAQKNPTAFYLCASSKPVRSGPYNEQFFGPGTRLTVL.

J is TRBJ2-1 and V is TRBV25-1; D remains ambiguous. Germline lookup yields CDR1 MGHDK and CDR2 SYGVNS. V was trimmed by 3 bases and J by 4 bases, leaving 16 bases between them. The CDR3 is 16 residues long. CDR3: CASSESDGGLYNEQFF. The CDR3 DNA reads TGTGCCAGCAGTGAGTCGGACGGCGGTTTATACAATGAGCAGTTCTTC.

The chain couples TRBV28 to TRBJ1-1; D is uncertain. Germline V gene sequence: CDR1 MDHEN, CDR2 SYDVKM. This CDR3 region has 12 residues. Trimming shortened V by 6 bases and J by 1 base, and 6 bases separated the two germline ends. The CDR3 reads CASRYTNTEAFF. The CDR3 DNA follows: TGTGCCAGCAGATATACGAACACTGAAGCTTTCTTT.

The chain employs TRBV7-9 and TRBJ2-7; possibly TRBD2 for D (6 bases). Germline V gene lookup returns CDR1 SEHNR and CDR2 FQNEAQ (reference sequence). The CDR3 runs to 17 residues. V was trimmed by 4 bases and J by 5 bases, leaving 24 bases between them. CDR3 nucleotides: TGTGCCAGCAGCTCCCCAGCTAAGCCTACGTGGGGGGACGAGCAGTACTTC. This sequence encodes CASSSPAKPTWGDEQYF.

The chain combines TRBV9 with TRBJ1-2; TRBD1 is a possible D gene (5 bases). V was cut by 0 bases and J by 1 base, with 16 bases left in between. CDR3 size: 17 residues. CDR1 is SGDLS, CDR2 YYNGEE, per germline. CDR3 sequence: CASSVVGGQPGNYGYTF. CDR3 nucleotides: TGTGCCAGCAGCGTAGTAGGAGGACAACCCGGTAACTATGGCTACACCTTC.